This TCR beta chain was documented in a study of T-cell memory formation after mild COVID-19. At the level of the study: TCR clusters were largely donor specific. General observations from the study: Specificity for SARS-CoV-2 was not confirmed among the second-wave clones peaking on day 37.

This clonotype occurred a few times. What it recognizes is unknown. TCRdb ran MiXCR on the 5' RACE reads and lists one entry per CDR3 protein. There are 300,000 to 350,000 distinct CDR3 sequences in the sample; roughly an eighth occur only once, and roughly 20% lies in the top ten. Looked up from germline, CDR1 is LGHNA and CDR2 is YSLEER. This CDR3 has 14 residues. Trimming pared 0 bases from V and 7 bases from J, leaving 12 bases between. The chain is built from TRBV4-3 and TRBJ1-2; D not certain. Sequencing was performed on PBMCs or a T cell subset sorted from them (not recorded which). The receptor comes from a man younger than 35 who had mild COVID-19 (a few samples of this study predate the infection). Cell type and time point are not known. CDR3 region: CASSQEAGRSGYTF. The CDR3, as DNA: TGCGCCAGCAGCCAAGAGGCGGGCCGAAGTGGCTACACCTTC.